The present TCR beta chain was sequenced within a study of lymphopenia after photon versus proton radiotherapy. Study-level results: After the lymphocyte nadir, photon-treated repertoires showed oligoclonal expansion, especially of CD8+ Temra cells. Photon-treated patients lost naive T cells and TCR diversity; proton-treated stayed stable.

The assay was immunoSEQ multiplex PCR, and TCRdb's table has in-frame clones only and misses some. The sample consists of more than 20,000 clones, roughly four fifths of them appearing once. This clone has just one count. Its antigen is undetermined. In the same sample, other DNA sequences code for this CDR3. Trimming cost V 6 bases and J 1 base, with 9 bases left between them. Per germline, CDR1 MNHNS and CDR2 SASEGT. The CDR3 length is 13 residues. The TCR was taken from a woman aged 45-60 years with pancreatic cancer. The specimen comprised peripheral blood, sampled from a patient treated with photon-based radiotherapy. The chain employs TRBV6-1 and TRBJ1-1; possibly TRBD1 for D (5 bases). CDR3 nucleotides: TGTGCCAGCAGCCAAACAGGGAACACTGAAGCTTTCTTT. As protein: CASSQTGNTEAFF.